Presented here are 14 T cell receptor beta chains from one specimen sequenced in a study of control samples from healthy donors and cancer patients. Data came from immunoSEQ multiplex PCR; TCRdb stores just in-frame clones and leaves some out. Counted here are tens of thousands of clones, 94% occurring once; the ten biggest clones make up 3% to 4%. Sequenced input: blood. These receptors were taken from a man younger than 40 in good health.

This chain links TRBV7-3 with TRBJ2-1; the D gene could be TRBD1 or TRBD2 (5 bases each). Germline assignment: CDR1 SGHTA and CDR2 FQGTGA. The V gene lost 5 bases and the J gene lost 7 bases, with 21 bases spanning the gap. The CDR3 runs 16 residues. The CDR3 spells CASSPTGTTGKNEQFF. The CDR3 bases are TGTGCCAGCAGCCCCACCGGGACCACCGGAAAGAATGAGCAGTTCTTC.

This chain uses TRBV5-5 with TRBJ2-2; 7 bases map to TRBD1. Germline-derived CDR1 and CDR2 are SGHKS and YYEKEE (reference sequence). The CDR3 consists of 16 residues. V lost 4 bases, J lost 5 bases, and 11 bases stayed unmatched. CDR3 sequence: CASSGREYRGTGELFF. The DNA for the CDR3 is TGTGCCAGCAGCGGCCGCGAGTACAGGGGTACCGGGGAGCTGTTTTTT. The variable domain in full, completed from reference TRBV5-5 and TRBJ2-2, reads DAGVTQSPTHLIKTRGQQVTLRCSPISGHKSVSWYQQVLGQGPQFIFQYYEKEERGRGNFPDRFSARQFPNYSSELNVNALLLGDSALYLCASSGREYRGTGELFFGEGSRLTVL.

This chain joins TRBV6-1 and TRBJ2-7; no definite D call. The V gene's germline CDR1 is MNHNS and CDR2 SASEGT. CDR3 length equals 16 residues. The V and J ends lost 4 bases and 3 bases respectively, with 19 bases between them. The CDR3 region is CASSGPDYQESYEQYF. The CDR3 nucleotides are TGTGCCAGCAGTGGACCGGATTACCAGGAGAGCTACGAGCAGTACTTC.

This clone came up a few times. This chain links TRBV4-1 with TRBJ1-2, with a weak D call TRBD1 (5 bases). CDR3 length equals 16 residues. Germline V gene lookup returns CDR1 MGHRA and CDR2 YSYEKL. V was shortened by 4 bases and J by 5 bases, with 20 bases between the two germline ends. The DNA for the CDR3 is TGCGCCAGCAGCCCGGGCTCCCCGGGACCGCGTTATGGCTACACCTTC. Encoded protein: CASSPGSPGPRYGYTF.

The chain links TRBV30 to TRBJ2-7; 7 nucleotides match TRBD1. The V gene end was trimmed by 4 bases and the J gene end by 2 bases; junction bases not matched to a gene: 8. The CDR3 runs to 14 residues. CDR1 is GTSNPN, CDR2 SVGIG, per germline (reference sequence). The CDR3 coding sequence is TGTGCCTGGATTTCCCCGGGACAGACCTACGAGCAGTACTTC. It yields the protein CAWISPGQTYEQYF. Using reference TRBV30 and TRBJ2-7 for the parts outside the CDR3, the full variable domain is SQTIHQWPATLVQPVGSPLSLECTVEGTSNPNLYWYRQAAGRGLQLLFYSVGIGQISSEVPQNLSASRPQDRQFILSSKKLLLSDSGFYLCAWISPGQTYEQYFGPGTRLTVT.

The chain combines TRBV6-5 with TRBJ2-3; TRBD2 aligns across 8 bases. The CDR3 has 15 residues. The J segment lost 1 base and the V segment lost 2 bases, leaving 2 bases of the junction unmatched. Germline lookup yields CDR1 MNHEY and CDR2 SVGAGI. CDR3 in DNA: TGTGCCAGCAGTTACCTAGCGGGCCGCACAGATACGCAGTATTTT. It encodes CASSYLAGRTDTQYF.

This chain connects TRBV18 to TRBJ1-5; 10 bases match TRBD1. Losses at the gene ends were 6 bases for V and 7 bases for J; bases not matched to a gene: 9. Germline V lookup: CDR1 KGHSH, CDR2 LQKENI. CDR3 length equals 15 residues. The CDR3 sequence: CASSSGQGQGQPQHF. The CDR3, as DNA: TGTGCCAGCTCCTCGGGACAGGGGCAGGGACAGCCCCAGCATTTT.

The chain uses TRBV4-1 and TRBJ2-1; D unclear. The CDR3 length is 14 residues. The germline gives CDR1 MGHRA, CDR2 YSYEKL. The ends were cut back, 3 bases at V and 5 bases at J, with 11 bases in the middle. The CDR3 protein is CASSQKRSDNEQFF. The CDR3 DNA is TGCGCCAGCAGCCAGAAGCGCAGTGACAATGAGCAGTTCTTC.

The rearrangement uses TRBV11-2 and TRBJ1-5; weak D call: TRBD1 (6 bases). Trimming stripped 1 base from V and 7 bases from J, with 20 bases between. CDR1 is SGHAT and CDR2 is FQNNGV in the germline V gene. The CDR3 covers 17 residues. The CDR3 DNA follows: TGTGCCAGCAGCTTAGCCCCCAGTGGGAGGGACACACAGCCCCAGCATTTT. Encoded protein: CASSLAPSGRDTQPQHF.

The rearrangement links TRBV9 to TRBJ2-3; possibly TRBD2 for D (7 bases). Trimming left V 4 bases short and J 1 base short, with 19 bases between. CDR1 SGDLS and CDR2 YYNGEE come from the germline V gene. CDR3 length: 17 amino acids. The CDR3 reads CASSLGGGAGRTDTQYF. CDR3 in DNA: TGTGCCAGCAGCCTAGGAGGGGGGGCCGGCCGCACAGATACGCAGTATTTT.

This clone has a single count. V gene TRBV3-1 (or the pseudogene TRBV3-2) combines with J gene TRBJ2-3; 11 bases align to TRBD2. Trimming cost V 4 bases and J 0 bases; bases outside gene matches: 3. Germline values: CDR1 LGHDT, CDR2 YNNKEL (reference sequence). The CDR3 length is 16 residues. The CDR3: CASSPLAGGSTDTQYF. The CDR3, as DNA: TGTGCCAGCAGCCCCTTAGCGGGAGGGAGCACAGATACGCAGTATTTT.

The chain recombines TRBV18 with TRBJ2-1, with 8 bases aligning to TRBD2. This CDR3 contains 16 residues. V lost 3 bases, J lost 5 bases, and 9 bases stayed unmatched. Germline V CDR1 and CDR2: KGHSH, LQKENI. This CDR3 reads CASSPSFSGTNNEQFF. CDR3 coding DNA: TGTGCCAGCTCACCGTCTTTTAGCGGGACCAACAATGAGCAGTTCTTC.

This chain joins TRBV21-1 and TRBJ1-1. TRBV21-1 is classified as a pseudogene. The CDR3 is 15 amino acids. Here the CDR3 DNA reads TGTGCCAGCAGCAAACGAGTGACCGTGAACACTGAAGCTTTCTTT. Protein sequence: CASSKRVTVNTEAFF.

The chain carries TRBV6-5 and TRBJ1-1; D remains ambiguous. Trimming left V 2 bases short and J 1 base short, with 5 bases between. In germline, CDR1 is MNHEY, CDR2 SVGAGI. This CDR3 comprises 13 residues. CDR3 in amino acids: CASSYLPNTEAFF. CDR3 coding DNA: TGTGCCAGCAGTTACCTTCCGAACACTGAAGCTTTCTTT.